This TCR beta chain was sequenced in a study of beta chain features in type 1 diabetes. Overall study results and limits: TCRB repertoires of naive, central memory and Treg cells appeared more similar among patients than among healthy donors. A moderate, significant TCRB CDR3 shortening appeared in type 1 diabetes across four CD4+ subsets.

Sorting gave populations that all exceeded 98% purity. This clone has just a few counts. No antigen is known for it. Germline V gene lookup returns CDR1 DFQATT and CDR2 SNEGSKA (reference sequence). This CDR3 has 10 residues. Trimming pared 1 base from V and 6 bases from J, leaving 1 base between. Sequencing targeted expressed TCRB transcripts, as all isolated RNA had been reverse transcribed. Profiling relied on immunoSEQ multiplex PCR, and the TCRdb table lists in-frame clones only, not all of them. The sample lists 150,000 to 200,000 clones, 50% to 70% occurring once. Sequencing was carried out using naive CD4+ T cells from blood. This chain joins TRBV20-1 and TRBJ2-1; D call uncertain. The clonotype was recovered from a man aged 25-45 years with type 1 diabetes. The CDR3 sequence is CSARVNEQFF. The CDR3 DNA sequence: TGCAGTGCTAGAGTCAATGAGCAGTTCTTC.